Listed here are 2 T cell receptor beta chains from one sample, sequenced in a study of blood T cell repertoires in COVID-19. Clones were read by immunoSEQ multiplex PCR, and TCRdb kept only the in-frame ones, dropping some. This sample has 250,000 to 300,000 clones, with around 87% found just once. Material for sequencing was peripheral blood. The receptors originated from a woman aged 40 to 50 who had recovered from COVID-19.

This chain uses TRBV28 with TRBJ1-2; TRBD1 is a possible D gene (5 bases). The CDR3 sequence is 15 residues long. Looked up from germline, CDR1 is MDHEN and CDR2 is SYDVKM. V gave up 1 base and J gave up 8 bases, with 17 bases separating them. The chain's CDR3 is CASSLLPGTLGGYTF. DNA for the CDR3: TGTGCCAGCAGTTTATTACCCGGGACTTTAGGGGGCTACACCTTC.

CDR3 nucleotide sequence: TGTGCCAGCAGTGAAGGGCCAGCGATTTATGGCTACACCTTC. This encodes CASSEGPAIYGYTF. J is TRBJ1-2 and V is TRBV6-1; D gene uncertain. The germline V and J ends were trimmed by 1 base and 5 bases, with 11 bases remaining between them. From germline, CDR1 is MNHNS and CDR2 SASEGT. The CDR3 loop spans 14 amino acids.